These 27 T cell receptor beta chains share one sample of origin, sequenced in a study of T cell changes during pregnancy in multiple sclerosis (dated 2019 in TCRdb). The receptor library was made with the immunoSEQ multiplex PCR assay. The source is immuneACCESS, and TCRdb retained only in-frame sequences with V and J called. Part of the clones is not carried over; for the studies checked, unresolved V genes explain less than half of this, and the remainder is unexplained. The table for this sample lists over 20,000 clones; about 90% of them were counted only once. The ten largest clones add up to under 0.75% of the sample. This material consisted of CD4+ T cells from peripheral blood mononuclear cells, taken in the third trimester of pregnancy. The source of these receptors is a female donor in good health, enrolled as a control in a pregnancy study.

This chain links TRBV27 with TRBJ1-1; maybe TRBD1 (5 bases). The V end was cut by 8 bases, the J end by 5 bases, with 24 bases between. CDR1 is MNHEY, CDR2 SMNVEV, per germline (reference sequence). This CDR3 has 16 residues. The CDR3 DNA is TGTGCCAGCCAATTTGTGGGGGGGGTAATGGGAACTGAAGCTTTCTTT. Its translation: CASQFVGGVMGTEAFF.

This sequence joins TRBV6-4 and TRBJ2-1; D is uncertain. Trimming took off 3 bases at V and 0 bases at J, with 6 bases between the two ends. Germline CDR1 MRHNA, CDR2 SNTAGT. The CDR3 loop spans 14 amino acids. CDR3 sequence: CASSEKSSYNEQFF. The CDR3 DNA reads TGTGCCAGCAGTGAGAAGAGCTCCTACAATGAGCAGTTCTTC.

The CDR3 nucleotides are TGTGCCAGCAGAACAGGGAAAGGCGCTGAAGCTTTCTTT. Protein sequence: CASRTGKGAEAFF. The V gene is TRBV27, the J gene TRBJ1-1, with D maybe TRBD1 (6 bases). The CDR3 is 13 amino acids. CDR1 is MNHEY, CDR2 SMNVEV, per germline (reference sequence). Trimming cost V 6 bases and J 6 bases, with 14 bases left between them.

J is TRBJ2-1 and V is TRBV19; 12 bases map to TRBD2. V gave up 7 bases and J gave up 4 bases; unmatched junction bases: 2. The CDR3 is made up of 14 amino acids. Per germline, CDR1 LNHDA and CDR2 SQIVND (reference sequence). CDR3 region: CASNGLAGYNEQFF. In DNA form, the CDR3 reads TGTGCCAGTAATGGACTAGCGGGATACAATGAGCAGTTCTTC.

The chain combines TRBV5-4 with TRBJ1-6; TRBD1 is a possible D gene (5 bases). V lost 4 bases, J lost 9 bases, and 14 bases lay in between. The CDR3 extends over 14 amino acids. Germline assignment: CDR1 SGHNT and CDR2 YYREEE (reference sequence). The CDR3 DNA reads as TGTGCCAGCAGCACCCCGGGAGGGACTTCACCCCTCCACTTT. Its protein product is CASSTPGGTSPLHF.

CDR3 coding DNA: TGTGCCAGCAGCGCGGGGACGCTAGGATACGAGCAGTACTTC. Encoded protein: CASSAGTLGYEQYF. The gene calls are TRBV6-1 and TRBJ2-7; the D gene is possibly TRBD2 (6 bases). The germline V and J ends were trimmed by 6 bases and 4 bases, with 16 bases remaining between them. CDR1 and CDR2 (germline): MNHNS, SASEGT. The CDR3 contains 14 residues.

The chain has TRBV14 and TRBJ1-1; no reliable D call. V gave up 1 base and J gave up 7 bases, with 28 bases separating them. Germline V CDR1 and CDR2: SGHDN, FVKESK. The CDR3 runs to 19 residues. The CDR3 DNA follows: TGTGCCAGCAGCCAAGGAGACGGCCGAGGGCGGGTGGTAAGGCGTGAAGCTTTCTTT. Amino acid sequence: CASSQGDGRGRVVRREAFF.

The chain is built from TRBV10-3 and TRBJ2-3; TRBD2 is a possible D gene (5 bases). The CDR3 runs to 15 residues. V was pared by 2 bases and J by 5 bases, with 14 bases between. Germline V lookup: CDR1 ENHRY, CDR2 SYGVKD. CDR3 nucleotide sequence: TGTGCCATCAGTGAGGGGATCGGTGCGGGAGATACGCAGTATTTT. Translating it yields CAISEGIGAGDTQYF.

The chain uses TRBV29-1 and TRBJ1-1; D ambiguous. The V gene lost 6 bases and the J gene lost 10 bases, with 6 bases spanning the gap. CDR3 length: 8 amino acids. In germline, CDR1 is SQVTM, CDR2 ANQGSEA. This CDR3 is CSVPGAFF. CDR3 DNA sequence: TGCAGCGTCCCAGGAGCTTTCTTT.

The V gene is TRBV27, the J gene TRBJ2-3; D unresolved. Germline V gene lookup returns CDR1 MNHEY and CDR2 SMNVEV (reference sequence). CDR3 size: 15 residues. The V end lost 3 bases, the J end lost 1 base, and 11 bases lay between the germline ends. CDR3 DNA: TGTGCCAGCAGTTTCACGCGGAGAGGCACAGATACGCAGTATTTT. Translating gives CASSFTRRGTDTQYF.

This clone was counted a single time. The chain couples TRBV7-3 to TRBJ2-5, with 8 bases that match TRBD2. With 5 bases clipped from V and 4 bases from J, the junction kept 9 bases outside the gene matches. Germline V gene data show CDR1 as SGHTA and CDR2 as FQGTGA. This CDR3 is built from 15 residues. The DNA of the CDR3 is TGTGCCAGCAGCCCCAGCCGAGCGGGAGTAGAGACCCAGTACTTC. Translated, it gives CASSPSRAGVETQYF. The full variable domain, with the rest looked up from reference TRBV7-3 and TRBJ2-5, is GAGVSQTPSNKVTEKGKYVELRCDPISGHTALYWYRQSLGQGPEFLIYFQGTGAADDSGLPNDRFFAVRPEGSVSTLKIQRTERGDSAVYLCASSPSRAGVETQYFGPGTRLLVL.

This clone was recorded once. V is TRBV25-1 and J is TRBJ1-1; possibly TRBD1 for D (6 bases). The CDR3 contains 14 residues. The germline V and J ends were trimmed by 5 bases and 4 bases, with 14 bases remaining between them. CDR1 and CDR2 (germline): MGHDK, SYGVNS. The CDR3 reads CASSYTGKATEAFF. DNA for the CDR3: TGTGCCAGCAGTTATACAGGGAAGGCCACTGAAGCTTTCTTT.

This clone was counted only a few times. J is TRBJ2-7 and V is TRBV12-5, with D possibly being TRBD1 (6 bases). V gave up 0 bases and J gave up 7 bases, with 16 bases separating them. The CDR3 has 15 amino acids. Germline CDR1 is LGHNT and CDR2 is FRNRAP. The CDR3 region is CASGLVLRGSGEQYF. The CDR3 DNA reads as TGTGCTAGTGGTTTGGTACTAAGGGGGTCGGGAGAGCAGTACTTC. Drawing the rest from reference TRBV12-5 and TRBJ2-7, the complete variable domain is DARVTQTPRHKVTEMGQEVTMRCQPILGHNTVFWYRQTMMQGLELLAYFRNRAPLDDSGMPKDRFSAEMPDATLATLKIQPSEPRDSAVYFCASGLVLRGSGEQYFGPGTRLTVT.

The chain has TRBV5-6 and TRBJ2-1; D unresolved. Germline V gives CDR1 SGHDT, CDR2 YYEEEE. Trimming pared 4 bases from V and 2 bases from J, leaving 4 bases between. CDR3 length equals 12 residues. This chain's CDR3 is CASSTTYNEQFF. In nucleotides, the CDR3 is TGTGCCAGCAGCACTACCTACAATGAGCAGTTCTTC.

V and J are TRBV7-8 and TRBJ1-5, with D unclear. The CDR3 loop spans 15 amino acids. Germline lookup yields CDR1 SGHVS and CDR2 FQNEAQ. V was clipped by 2 bases and J by 7 bases, with 15 bases between them. CDR3 amino acids: CASSLSSSEVQPQHF. The CDR3 DNA follows: TGTGCCAGCAGCTTATCGTCATCAGAGGTACAGCCCCAGCATTTT. Based on the CDR3 plus reference TRBV7-8 and TRBJ1-5, the full variable domain is GAGVSQSPRYKVAKRGQDVALRCDPISGHVSLFWYQQALGQGPEFLTYFQNEAQLDKSGLPSDRFFAERPEGSVSTLKIQRTQQEDSAVYLCASSLSSSEVQPQHFGDGTRLSIL.

This clone was counted a single time. The chain combines TRBV18 with TRBJ1-1; D is perhaps TRBD1 (6 bases). V dropped 5 bases and J dropped 1 base, with 11 bases sitting between them. CDR3 length: 14 amino acids. Germline CDR1 is KGHSH and CDR2 is LQKENI. DNA of the CDR3: TGTGCCAGCTCAGTACAGGGTGCGAACACTGAAGCTTTCTTT. The encoded protein is CASSVQGANTEAFF.

The chain recombines TRBV14 with TRBJ2-2, with 12 bases lining up with TRBD2. CDR3 length: 17 residues. Unmatched junction bases numbered 5, after V lost 2 bases and J lost 4 bases. In germline, CDR1 is SGHDN, CDR2 FVKESK. The CDR3 spells CASSQSTGLAGTGELFF. The DNA for the CDR3 is TGTGCCAGCAGCCAATCAACGGGACTAGCGGGCACCGGGGAGCTGTTTTTT.

The rearrangement joins TRBV28 to TRBJ1-5, with 8 positions matching TRBD1. The CDR3 has 14 residues. V was pared by 6 bases and J by 7 bases, with 8 bases of the junction left unmatched. Germline V gene sequence: CDR1 MDHEN, CDR2 SYDVKM. The CDR3 DNA is TGTGCCAGCAGACCAGACAGGGGCGAGCAGCCCCAGCATTTT. Its protein is CASRPDRGEQPQHF.

V gene TRBV5-1 combines with J gene TRBJ2-3, with 8 bases lining up with TRBD2. CDR1 and CDR2 (germline): SGHRS, YFSETQ. V shed 3 bases, J shed 1 base, and the junction held 1 base outside the gene matches. The CDR3 consists of 14 residues. This CDR3 is CASSSTSGTDTQYF. The CDR3 nucleotides are TGCGCCAGCAGCTCGACTAGCGGCACAGATACGCAGTATTTT.

J is TRBJ1-5 and V is TRBV4-2; 7 nucleotides agree with TRBD1. The CDR3 runs to 15 residues. The germline CDR1 and CDR2 sequences are LGHNA and YNFKEQ. With V trimmed by 0 bases and J by 1 base, 0 bases remained unmatched. CDR3 coding DNA: TGTGCCAGCAGCCAAGAGGGACAGAGCAATCAGCCCCAGCATTTT. Protein product: CASSQEGQSNQPQHF.

This chain connects TRBV5-1 to TRBJ2-3, with 10 positions matching TRBD1. Germline CDR1 is SGHRS and CDR2 is YFSETQ. The CDR3 contains 15 residues. V dropped 2 bases and J dropped 3; count of bases not matched to a gene: 3. The CDR3 sequence: CASSFGQGVTDTQYF. In nucleotides, the CDR3 is TGCGCCAGCAGCTTCGGACAGGGGGTAACAGATACGCAGTATTTT.

The chain recombines TRBV19 with TRBJ1-3, with D unclear. This CDR3 spans 18 amino acids. Per the germline V gene, CDR1 is LNHDA and CDR2 is SQIVND (reference sequence). V was shortened by 3 bases and J by 0 bases, with 18 bases between the two germline ends. The CDR3 spells CASSMSIVRRISGNTIYF. The CDR3 region has the DNA TGTGCCAGTAGTATGTCGATTGTACGGCGGATCTCTGGAAACACCATATATTTT.

The chain's CDR3 is CASTVGQGFMSQYF. The CDR3 DNA reads as TGTGCCAGCACGGTCGGACAGGGTTTTATGTCCCAGTACTTC. The chain has TRBV5-4 and TRBJ2-5; 8 positions agree with TRBD1. Germline CDR1 and CDR2: SGHNT and YYREEE (reference sequence). This CDR3 is built from 14 residues. Trimming removed 6 bases from V and 9 bases from J; junction bases left unmatched: 13. The variable domain in full, with the rest retrieved from reference TRBV5-4 and TRBJ2-5, is ETGVTQSPTHLIKTRGQQVTLRCSSQSGHNTVSWYQQALGQGPQFIFQYYREEENGRGNFPPRFSGLQFPNYSSELNVNALELDDSALYLCASTVGQGFMSQYFGPGTRLLVL.

In this sample, this clone turned up once. The CDR3 DNA sequence: TGTGCCAGCAGTCCCGGGGGACTAGTCAGTGGGGCCAACGTCCTGACTTTC. It encodes CASSPGGLVSGANVLTF. The J gene is TRBJ2-6, the V gene TRBV28; 8 nucleotides agree with TRBD2. The CDR3 has 17 amino acids. The germline V gene encodes CDR1 MDHEN and CDR2 SYDVKM. V lost 5 bases, J lost 3 bases, and 9 bases stayed unmatched.

The genes are TRBV6-5 and TRBJ1-1; D is perhaps TRBD1 (5 bases). Trimming stripped 2 bases from V and 1 base from J, with 14 bases between. The CDR3 totals 16 residues. Germline V lookup: CDR1 MNHEY, CDR2 SVGAGI. The CDR3 is CASSYGSGIANTEAFF. In DNA, the CDR3 is TGTGCCAGCAGTTACGGGTCAGGGATCGCGAACACTGAAGCTTTCTTT.

The chain uses TRBV19 and TRBJ2-4, with D maybe TRBD2 (7 bases). Trimming shortened V by 3 bases and J by 0 bases, and 15 bases separated the two germline ends. Germline V CDR1 and CDR2: LNHDA, SQIVND (reference sequence). The CDR3 extends over 17 amino acids. The CDR3 bases are TGTGCCAGTAGTATGGGGGGGGGCCGCCTAGCCAAAAACATTCAGTACTTC. Residues: CASSMGGGRLAKNIQYF.

The chain is built from TRBV4-2 and TRBJ2-3, with 9 bases matching TRBD2. CDR3 length: 19 residues. Germline CDR1 is LGHNA and CDR2 is YNFKEQ. V trimming: 0 bases; J trimming: 2 bases; junction bases outside the gene matches: 12. The CDR3 region is CASSQDWKAGGLATDTQYF. The CDR3 DNA reads TGTGCCAGCAGCCAAGATTGGAAGGCGGGAGGGTTGGCCACAGATACGCAGTATTTT.